The source of this T cell receptor beta chain is a study of blood T cell repertoires in COVID-19. Authors' data handling: The assay estimated nucleated cells by amplifying reference gene primers. Profiling relied on immunoSEQ multiplex PCR, and the TCRdb table lists in-frame clones only, not all of them. The DNA gave D and trimming, while V, J and clone size come from that table. The repertoire includes 120,000 or so clones, less than 80% of them detected once, and about 2.3% sits in the top ten. The germline V gene encodes CDR1 MDHEN and CDR2 SYDVKM. V dropped 4 bases and J dropped 3 bases, with 15 bases sitting between them. This CDR3 is built from 15 residues.

Specimen: peripheral blood. The TCR sequence derives from a man between 50 and 59 years old with acute or convalescent COVID-19. The gene calls are TRBV28 and TRBJ1-2; D might be TRBD1 (5 bases). CDR3 coding DNA: TGTGCCAGCAGTTGGGGGGAGGGGACGGACTATGGCTACACCTTC. Amino acid sequence: CASSWGEGTDYGYTF.